This TCR beta chain was found in a study of PD-L1 blockade in urothelial cancer (dated by TCRdb to about 2017). Background for the entire study: All patients started therapy in about 2014 and received atezolizumab 1,200 mg intravenously every 3 weeks. About 90% of the 29 patients were identified as males with urothelial cancer of bladder origin, and a prior smoking history was reported by 18 of 29 patients. An ECOG performance status of 0 or 1 was recorded for the patients, and 0 to 3 prior chemotherapy regimens had been received by the patients. Blood samples were analyzed at 3 weeks after treatment start (second dose) and at 6 weeks after treatment start. A median of roughly 140,000 T cells and some 84,000 unique TCRs was obtained from blood samples, and a median clonality of 0.080 was observed. The study, an exploratory multi-omic analysis, examined somatic, immune and clinical correlates of response to PD-L1 blockade with atezolizumab in urothelial cancer. Pretreatment tumor samples and matched peripheral blood, collected serially before and after atezolizumab treatment, underwent TCR sequencing. Durable clinical benefit was defined as progression-free survival longer than 6 months, and TCR features were also tested against progression-free and overall survival. In the same patients, whole exome sequencing and RNA sequencing of pretreatment tumors were performed in addition to TCR sequencing. Some ten patients reached durable clinical benefit, while some 19 patients did not. Under 30 patients had pretreatment blood TCR-seq, some 25 had at least one posttreatment blood collection, and some 25 had tumor TCR-seq.

Note on this clone: This clone's antigen is unknown. Per-base quality was not reported, and no clone a single base away is much larger than it.

Synthetic TCR analog templates were spiked into each PCR to estimate absolute template abundance from read counts. TCRbeta CDR3 regions were amplified from genomic DNA with bias-controlled V and J gene primers using the immunoSEQ assay. Sequencing of rearranged TCRbeta segments was done at approximately 20X coverage. On the authors' methods: Sequencing errors were corrected by clustering and CDR3s were annotated against IMGT to assign V, D and J genes. Downstream analyses used only productive TCRbeta rearrangements, leaving out any out-of-frame or stop-codon sequences. Clonality was calculated as one minus the Shannon entropy normalized by the log of the number of unique productive sequences. Clones differing between time points or between blood and tumor were identified by Fisher's exact test with Benjamini-Hochberg correction at adjusted p below 0.01. TCRdb took over this immuneACCESS table, retaining in-frame rearrangements with V and J assigned. Such tables are incomplete; in checked studies, under half of the missing clones stem from an unresolved V gene, and the remainder is unexplained. Clone size and V and J calls were adopted from that table, with D and trimming inferred from the DNA. The sample includes some 44,000 clones, with about 84% observed a single time. The top ten constitute about 17% of the sample.

Interpreted using the paper, the time point label stands for: pretreatment peripheral blood. A total of roughly 30 patients with locally advanced or metastatic urothelial carcinoma, treated at Memorial Sloan Kettering on a trial protocol, made up the cohort. Peripheral blood mononuclear cells were collected pretreatment and during treatment, with between 1 and 8 total time points per patient. The Qiagen DNeasy Blood extraction kit was used to purify genomic DNA from total PBMCs and from tumor samples. Collected pretreatment and during treatment, PBMCs were isolated and stored as previously described. V loses 4 bases, J loses 6 bases, and the germline ends lie 7 bases apart. The CDR3 runs 11 amino acids, cysteine and phenylalanine included. Only the CDR3 DNA stays, 33 bases, in frame from base 1. The germline V gene (reference sequence) gives CDR1 as LNHNV and CDR2 as YYDKDF. Results the study describes overall, beyond this receptor: Because the sample size was small (n ≈ 27) and many of the analyses were exploratory, the results are meant to be hypothesis-generating. Among patients with durable benefit, tumor-associated TCR clones showed greater expansion in peripheral blood 3 weeks after treatment started (n ≈ 21, p = 0.022). A pretreatment peripheral blood TCR clonality below the median was linked to improved progression-free and overall survival.

The sample consisted of PBMCs, taken around atezolizumab (anti-PD-L1) treatment. The sequence was obtained from a man aged 55 to 70 with urothelial cancer. The receptor chain draws on TRBV15 and TRBJ2-7; tentative D gene TRBD2, with 5 bases matching. This receptor carries the CDR3 CATSTGGEQYF. The DNA reads as follows: TGTGCCACCAGCACAGGAGGCGAGCAGTACTTC.